One and the same sample provided the 5 T cell receptor beta chains below, sequenced in a study of cytomegalovirus exposure and HLA in healthy donors. Researchers ran the PCR with 60 Vbeta and 13 Jbeta primers. Generated by immunoSEQ multiplex PCR, the TCRdb table keeps only in-frame clones and is missing some. The sample consists of 250,000 to 350,000 clones, 80% of them appearing once. The specimen sequenced was PBMCs. Receptors originate from a girl aged 2 to 10 in good health and CMV-seronegative.

Here the CDR3 reads CASRDISGDEKLFF. The CDR3 nucleotides read TGCGCCAGCAGGGACATCTCCGGAGACGAAAAACTGTTTTTT. The chain recombines TRBV5-1 with TRBJ1-4, with D possibly TRBD1 on 5 matching bases. V lost 5 bases and J 8 bases, leaving 16 bases between the germline ends. The CDR3 consists of 14 residues. CDR1 SGHRS and CDR2 YFSETQ come from the germline V gene.

This clone was observed a handful of times. This CDR3 reads CASTLGGTEAFF. The CDR3 region has the DNA TGTGCCAGTACCCTCGGGGGCACTGAAGCTTTCTTT. This chain joins TRBV19 and TRBJ1-1; a possible D gene is TRBD1 (5 bases). Trimming pared 7 bases from V and 4 bases from J, leaving 10 bases between. Germline V gene sequence: CDR1 LNHDA, CDR2 SQIVND (reference sequence). The CDR3 runs to 12 residues.

CDR3 nucleotides: TGTGCCAGCAGTTACGGTTGGGCTAGCGGCTCCTACGAGCAGTACTTC. Translation: CASSYGWASGSYEQYF. The rearrangement links TRBV6-5 to TRBJ2-7; 7 nucleotides line up with TRBD2. The germline gives CDR1 MNHEY, CDR2 SVGAGI. The V segment lost 2 bases and the J segment 0 bases; nucleotides outside the gene matches: 7. The CDR3 length is 16 residues.

This chain links TRBV5-3 with TRBJ2-7; TRBD1 matches 9 bases. TRBV5-3 is an open reading frame, and its role is uncertain. The CDR3 length is 16 residues. J gave up 0 bases and V 4 bases, and 8 bases lay outside the gene matches. The CDR3 here is CARSMRDRELSYEQYF. The CDR3 DNA is TGTGCCAGAAGCATGCGGGACAGGGAACTCTCCTACGAGCAGTACTTC.

The chain links TRBV10-3 to TRBJ1-6; 8 bases agree with TRBD1. This CDR3 has 16 residues. Looked up from germline, CDR1 is ENHRY and CDR2 is SYGVKD. V lost 2 bases to trimming and J lost 7 bases; unmatched junction nucleotides: 7. CDR3 in DNA: TGTGCCATCAGTGAGGGACAGGGCAGGGGGAATTCACCCCTCCACTTT. It specifies CAISEGQGRGNSPLHF.